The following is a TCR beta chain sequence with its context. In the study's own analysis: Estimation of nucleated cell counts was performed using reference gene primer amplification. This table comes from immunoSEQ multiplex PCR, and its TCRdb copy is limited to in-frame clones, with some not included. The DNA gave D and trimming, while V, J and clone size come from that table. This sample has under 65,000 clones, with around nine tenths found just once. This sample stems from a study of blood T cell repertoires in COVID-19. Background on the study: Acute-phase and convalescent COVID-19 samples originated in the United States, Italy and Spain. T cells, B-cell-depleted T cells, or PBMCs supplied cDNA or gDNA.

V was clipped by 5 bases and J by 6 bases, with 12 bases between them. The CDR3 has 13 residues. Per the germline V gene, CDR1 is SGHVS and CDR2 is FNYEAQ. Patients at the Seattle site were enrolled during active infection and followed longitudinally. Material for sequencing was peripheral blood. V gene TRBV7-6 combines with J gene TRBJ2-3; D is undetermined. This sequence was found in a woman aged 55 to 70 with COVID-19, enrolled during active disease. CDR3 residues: CASSPVAADTQYF. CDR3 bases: TGTGCCAGCAGCCCGGTCGCGGCGGATACGCAGTATTTT.